This is a list of T cell receptor beta chains from one sample in a study of CD8+ T cells in alopecia areata. Generated by immunoSEQ multiplex PCR, the TCRdb table keeps only in-frame clones and is missing some. The sample has some 200,000 clones, 59% seen once. The material was CD4+ T cells sorted from blood, obtained at week 0. All receptors derive from a human donor with alopecia areata. Both conserved end residues are part of each CDR3. A D gene is named only where the DNA matches it firmly. The listing skips clone size in some rows; elsewhere it reads once, few, many or a size class.

NA	TRBV10-3	TRBJ2-1	TRBD2	TGTGCCATCAGTTCACATAGCGGGGGGCTCTACAATGAGCAGTTCTTC	CAISSHSGGLYNEQFF
NA	TRBV27	TRBJ2-5	TRBD2	TGTGCCAGCAGCCGACTAGCGGGGGGACAAGAGACCCAGTACTTC	CASSRLAGGQETQYF
NA	TRBV11-3	TRBJ1-1	NA	TGTGCCAGCAGCTTAGATTACGGTGAAGCTTTCTTT	CASSLDYGEAFF
NA	TRBV30	TRBJ1-2	NA	TGTGCCTGGAGTCCGGACAGCGACTATGGCTACACCTTC	CAWSPDSDYGYTF
NA	TRBV30	TRBJ1-4	NA	TGTGCCTGGAGCGGCGATGGAGGGCTGTTTTTT	CAWSGDGGLFF
few	TRBV5-1	TRBJ2-1	NA	TGCGCCAGCAGCTCGGGGTGGGCCAATGAGCAGTTCTTC	CASSSGWANEQFF
NA	TRBV7-9	TRBJ2-3	TRBD2	TGTGCCAGCAGTAAGACAGGAGGAGCAGCGGGGGGGAGCACAGATACGCAGTATTTT	CASSKTGGAAGGSTDTQYF
few	TRBV5-1	TRBJ2-1	TRBD1	TGCGCCAGCAGCTTGGGGACAGGGGGAAGTCTTAGCTCCTACAATGAGCAGTTCTTC	CASSLGTGGSLSSYNEQFF
few	TRBV6-5	TRBJ2-5	NA	TGTGCCAGCAGTTATGGGGCAGGGGGGACGGAGACCCAGTACTTC	CASSYGAGGTETQYF
NA	TRBV30	TRBJ1-1	NA	TGTGCCTGGAGTCCCAGGGCCTCTGAAGCTTTCTTT	CAWSPRASEAFF
NA	TRBV6-5	TRBJ1-6	NA	TGTGCCAGCAGGGATCACTCAAGTTCACCCCTCCACTTT	CASRDHSSSPLHF
NA	TRBV29-1	TRBJ2-3	TRBD1	TGCAGCGTGGGACAGGGCGGTCAGGTAGATACGCAGTATTTT	CSVGQGGQVDTQYF
few	TRBV29-1	TRBJ1-2	NA	TGCAGCGTCGGGGACAATGGTGGCTACACCTTC	CSVGDNGGYTF
NA	TRBV15	TRBJ2-5	NA	TGTGCCACCAGCAGAGATGGGGGGCCCCAAGAGACCCAGTACTTC	CATSRDGGPQETQYF
NA	TRBV5-1	TRBJ2-5	TRBD1	TGCGCCAGCAGCTTGATGACAGGGGGCGGTGGAGAGACCCAGTACTTC	CASSLMTGGGGETQYF
NA	TRBV19	TRBJ1-1	NA	TGTGCCAGTAGTATTCTGATTGGGACTATGAACACTGAAGCTTTCTTT	CASSILIGTMNTEAFF
NA	TRBV4-2	TRBJ1-6	TRBD1	TGTGCCAGCAGCCTGACAGGGGAGGGGAATTCACCCCTCCACTTT	CASSLTGEGNSPLHF
NA	TRBV23-1	TRBJ1-2	NA	TGCGCCAGCAGACGGCTCTATGGCTACACCTTC	CASRRLYGYTF
NA	TRBV7-8	TRBJ1-6	NA	TGTGCCAGCAGCTTAGAGGTCGCCAGCTCCTATAATTCACCCCTCCACTTT	CASSLEVASSYNSPLHF
NA	TRBV2	TRBJ2-2	NA	TGTGCCAGCAGTGACCCTTCAACCCCAGCCACCGGGGAGCTGTTTTTT	CASSDPSTPATGELFF
once	TRBV25-1	TRBJ2-4	NA	TGTGCCAGCAGTGCAGGTGTCCGAAACATTCAGTACTTC	CASSAGVRNIQYF
few	TRBV7-9	TRBJ2-5	NA	TGTGCCAGCAGCCTACAAGAGACCCAGTACTTC	CASSLQETQYF
NA	TRBV5-5	TRBJ1-1	NA	TGTGCCAGCAGCGGGAGACTGGAGAACACTGAAGCTTTCTTT	CASSGRLENTEAFF
few	TRBV7-8	TRBJ1-2	NA	TGTGCCAGCAGCCCCCGGCTTCTCAACGGCTATGGCTACACCTTC	CASSPRLLNGYGYTF
NA	TRBV27	TRBJ2-3	NA	TGTGCCAGCAGTTATACAGAAACAGATACGCAGTATTTT	CASSYTETDTQYF
NA	TRBV6-5	TRBJ2-3	NA	TGTGCCAGCAGTGGGGGGTTGGCAGATACGCAGTATTTT	CASSGGLADTQYF
NA	TRBV5-1	TRBJ2-3	NA	TGCGCCAGCAGCTTGGACGGACCCTCCACAGATACGCAGTATTTT	CASSLDGPSTDTQYF
NA	TRBV4-1	TRBJ1-5	NA	TGCGCCAGCAGCCAAGATCTCTGGCAGCCCCAGCATTTT	CASSQDLWQPQHF
NA	TRBV15	TRBJ2-5	NA	TGTGCCACCAGCAGAGACGTGTTACAAGAGACCCAGTACTTC	CATSRDVLQETQYF
NA	TRBV2	TRBJ2-7	NA	TGTGCCAGCAGCAGGACAGCTAGACGCTCCTACGAGCAGTACTTC	CASSRTARRSYEQYF
NA	TRBV11-2	TRBJ2-7	NA	TGTGCCAGCAGCTTAGAAGGCAGACACTACGAGCAGTACTTC	CASSLEGRHYEQYF
NA	TRBV29-1	TRBJ2-3	TRBD2	TGCAGCGTTGTGGTCCGGGGGGGCACAGATACGCAGTATTTT	CSVVVRGGTDTQYF
NA	TRBV4-1	TRBJ2-6	TRBD1	TGCGCCAGCAGCCAAGAAGGACAGGGGGCGACTAAGTCTGGGGCCAACGTCCTGACTTTC	CASSQEGQGATKSGANVLTF
NA	TRBV18	TRBJ1-2	NA	TGTGCCAGCTCACCAGGGGAGAGCTACACCTTC	CASSPGESYTF
NA	TRBV29-1	TRBJ2-5	NA	TGCAGCGTCAGCCAGGGGAATGCGGAGACCCAGTACTTC	CSVSQGNAETQYF
NA	TRBV5-1	TRBJ1-2	NA	TGCGCCAGCAGCACCGGGACGGCTACTAACTATGGCTACACCTTC	CASSTGTATNYGYTF
NA	TRBV6-5	TRBJ2-7	NA	TGTGCCAGCAGTTACCCCGGGACGCCGACCTACGAGCAGTACTTC	CASSYPGTPTYEQYF
NA	TRBV13	TRBJ2-4	NA	TGTGCCAGCAGCCAGACCAACTCAGGGGTAGGGGCCAAAAACATTCAGTACTTC	CASSQTNSGVGAKNIQYF
NA	TRBV5-6	TRBJ1-6	NA	TGTGCCAGCAGCTTGGCGGGACCCAGGAGTCCACCCCTCCACTTT	CASSLAGPRSPPLHF
NA	TRBV7-7	TRBJ2-5	NA	TGTGCTAGCAGCCGGGGGACAGAAGAGACCCAGTACTTC	CASSRGTEETQYF
NA	TRBV6-5	TRBJ1-1	NA	TGTGCCAGCAGTTACTCGATTGTGGGTGACACTGAAGCTTTCTTT	CASSYSIVGDTEAFF
few	TRBV5-1	TRBJ2-7	NA	TGCGCCAGCAGCTTGGAGGGCGGTACCTACGAGCAGTACTTC	CASSLEGGTYEQYF
NA	TRBV30	TRBJ2-5	NA	TGTGCCTGGAGTCAAACCGGGGGACGAGAGACCCAGTACTTC	CAWSQTGGRETQYF